This TCR beta chain was recorded in a study of T cell responses to AZD1222 COVID-19 vaccine. The protocol was immunoSEQ multiplex PCR, while the TCRdb copy is restricted to in-frame clones and leaves out a portion. The sample yields about 92,000 clones, approximately 91% seen once. This receptor was obtained from an adult in good health. The material was peripheral blood, obtained on day 0 of AZD1222 vaccination.

The CDR3 DNA sequence: TGCGCCAGCAGCCAAGGGGAGGGGGGTTACAATGAGCAGTTCTTC. Encoded protein: CASSQGEGGYNEQFF. The chain is built from TRBV4-3 and TRBJ2-1; weak D call: TRBD2 (7 bases). CDR1 and CDR2 from the germline V gene are LGHNA and YSLEER. The CDR3 runs to 15 residues. Trimming took 1 base from V and 4 from J, leaving 11 bases between them.